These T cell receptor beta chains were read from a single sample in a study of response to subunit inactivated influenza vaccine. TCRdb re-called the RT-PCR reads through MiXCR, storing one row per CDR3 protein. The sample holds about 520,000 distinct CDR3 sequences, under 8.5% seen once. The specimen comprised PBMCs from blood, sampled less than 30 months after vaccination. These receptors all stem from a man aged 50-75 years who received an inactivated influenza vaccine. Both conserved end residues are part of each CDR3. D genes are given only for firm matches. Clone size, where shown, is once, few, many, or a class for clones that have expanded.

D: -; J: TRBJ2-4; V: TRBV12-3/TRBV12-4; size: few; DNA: TGTGCCAGCAGTCCCCGGATGGCCAAAAACATTCAGTACTTC; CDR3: CASSPRMAKNIQYF
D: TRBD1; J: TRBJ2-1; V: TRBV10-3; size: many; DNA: TGTGCCATCAGGGACGGGACAGGGGCCAATGAGCAGTTCTTC; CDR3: CAIRDGTGANEQFF
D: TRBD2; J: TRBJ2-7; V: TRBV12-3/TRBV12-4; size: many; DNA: TGTGCCAGCAGTGCTAGCGGGAGCTCCTACGAGCAGTACTTC; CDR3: CASSASGSSYEQYF
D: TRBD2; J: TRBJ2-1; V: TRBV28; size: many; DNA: TGTGCCAGCAGTTCGAGACTAGCGAGCTACAATGAGCAGTTCTTC; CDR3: CASSSRLASYNEQFF
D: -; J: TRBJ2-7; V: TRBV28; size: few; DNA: TGTGCCAGCAGTTTAAACGGACCTCCCTACGAGCAGTACTTC; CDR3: CASSLNGPPYEQYF
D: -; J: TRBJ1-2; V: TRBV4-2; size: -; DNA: TGTGCCAGCAGCCAAGACGGGGGGGCGTATGGCTACACCTTC; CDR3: CASSQDGGAYGYTF
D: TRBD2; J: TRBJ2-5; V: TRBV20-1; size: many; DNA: TGCAGTGCTAGACCTCTAATGGGGACTAGCCTTGAGACCCAGTACTTC; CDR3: CSARPLMGTSLETQYF
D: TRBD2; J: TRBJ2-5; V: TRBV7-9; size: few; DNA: TGTGCCAGCAGCTTAAGGGCTAGCGGGTCACGGGAGACCCAGTACTTC; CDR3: CASSLRASGSRETQYF
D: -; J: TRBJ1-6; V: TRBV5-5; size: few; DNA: TGTGCCAGCAGCTTGTCCCCACAGGGACGAAATTCACCCCTCCACTTT; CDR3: CASSLSPQGRNSPLHF
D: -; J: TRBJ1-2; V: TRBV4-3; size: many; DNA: TGCGCCAGCAGCCAAGATTTGACGACAGGCACTCTTAACTATGGCTACACCTTC; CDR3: CASSQDLTTGTLNYGYTF
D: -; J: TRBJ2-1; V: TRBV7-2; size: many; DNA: TGTGCCAGCAGCTTGGAGACAGGACGGAATGAGCAGTTCTTC; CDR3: CASSLETGRNEQFF
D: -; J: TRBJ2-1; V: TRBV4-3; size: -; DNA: TGCGCCTGCAGCCAAGTGGGTAATGAGCAGTTCTTC; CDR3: CACSQVGNEQFF
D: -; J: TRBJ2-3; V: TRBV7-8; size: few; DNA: TGTGCCAGCAGCCCGGGGGCGGGCATAGACACAGATACGCAGTATTTT; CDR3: CASSPGAGIDTDTQYF